The present T cell receptor (beta chain) was sequenced within a study of shared clonotypes between healthy human individuals. Note on this clone: Its antigen is not identified.

Adults of Caucasian background living in Nashville, Tennessee made up all donors. Under the authors' procedure: Without quality scores, immunoSEQ junctional reads could not be filtered like full-length reads. Clones were sequenced by immunoSEQ multiplex PCR, and TCRdb holds only the in-frame ones, with some missing. V and J calls and clone size are as listed in that table; D and trimming were resolved from the DNA. Among hundreds of thousands of clones listed, around 78% were seen once. Study results and caveats: Collection of samples was limited to blood; tissue repertoires likely differ. Donor scarcity curtailed the genetic and exposure-history diversity represented herein.

The CDR3 has 13 amino acids. Germline CDR1 reads SGHTA; CDR2 reads FQGTGA. V lost 1 base to trimming and J lost 0 bases, with 3 bases between them. The genes are TRBV7-3 and TRBJ1-1; D unresolved. The sequenced material came from PBMCs. The source is a woman between 40 and 50 years old in good health. Some clones in this sample may be carry-over from other donors' samples. The CDR3 spells CASSLMMNTEAFF. The CDR3 DNA sequence: TGTGCCAGCAGCTTAATGATGAACACTGAAGCTTTCTTT. The whole variable domain, filled in from reference TRBV7-3 and TRBJ1-1, reads GAGVSQTPSNKVTEKGKYVELRCDPISGHTALYWYRQSLGQGPEFLIYFQGTGAADDSGLPNDRFFAVRPEGSVSTLKIQRTERGDSAVYLCASSLMMNTEAFFGQGTRLTVV.